These 10 T cell receptor beta chains share one sample of origin, sequenced in a study of CD8+CD57+ T cells in acquired aplastic anemia. Genomic DNA served as template for TCR beta VDJ and CDR3 profiling. TCRdb used MiXCR to reprocess the reads, holding one entry per CDR3 protein. The data contain under 200,000 distinct CDR3 sequences, about two thirds of them singletons. Patients sequenced had flow cytometry evidence of CD8+CD57+ cell expansion. Sequenced input: sorted CD4+, CD8+, or CD8+CD57+ T cells (not recorded which) from PBMCs. The source is a human donor with aplastic anemia.

The count of this clonotype is one. The J gene is TRBJ2-2, the V gene TRBV5-4; tentative D call: TRBD1 (6 bases). This CDR3 contains 16 residues. CDR1 is SGHNT, CDR2 YYREEE, per germline (reference sequence). V lost 0 bases and J lost 6, with 15 bases in between. The CDR3 region has the DNA TGTGCCAGCAGCTTGGTGCAGGGGCTACGGGCCGGGGAGCTGTTTTTT. Amino acids: CASSLVQGLRAGELFF.

The V and J genes are TRBV7-9 and TRBJ1-6, with D perhaps TRBD1 (6 bases). This CDR3 contains 14 residues. In germline, CDR1 is SEHNR, CDR2 FQNEAQ (reference sequence). Trimming removed 3 bases at V and 7 bases at J, with 10 bases between. The CDR3 sequence is CASSFRGGNSPLHF. DNA of the CDR3: TGTGCCAGCAGCTTCAGGGGAGGAAATTCACCCCTCCACTTT. Full variable domain (remainder filled in from reference TRBV7-9 and TRBJ1-6): DTGVSQNPRHKITKRGQNVTFRCDPISEHNRLYWYRQTLGQGPEFLTYFQNEAQLEKSRLLSDRFSAERPKGSFSTLEIQRTEQGDSAMYLCASSFRGGNSPLHFGNGTRLTVT.

In this sample, this clonotype turned up a few times. V usage is TRBV20-1 and J usage is TRBJ2-5; D call uncertain. The germline V and J ends were trimmed by 1 base and 7 bases, with 10 bases remaining between them. There are 12 residues in the CDR3. Germline-derived CDR1 and CDR2 are DFQATT and SNEGSKA (reference sequence). In DNA, the CDR3 is TGCAGTGCTAGAGTTAGTCTCGGGACCCAGTACTTC. Residues: CSARVSLGTQYF.

This chain uses TRBV7-8 with TRBJ1-1; D not certain. Between the trimmed V and J ends, which lost 5 bases and 0 bases, there was a span of 10 bases. Per germline, CDR1 SGHVS and CDR2 FQNEAQ. The CDR3 has 14 amino acids. CDR3 coding DNA: TGTGCCAGCAGCCGTCAGGAGCTGAACACTGAAGCTTTCTTT. Translated, it gives CASSRQELNTEAFF.

The chain recombines TRBV7-6 with TRBJ1-1; D is unresolved. Germline-derived CDR1 and CDR2 are SGHVS and FNYEAQ. This CDR3 spans 11 amino acids. Trimming cost V 5 bases and J 4 bases, with 5 bases left between them. The CDR3 region is CASSPLTEAFF. The DNA of the CDR3 is TGTGCCAGCAGCCCTCTCACTGAAGCTTTCTTT.

This rearrangement joins TRBV9 to TRBJ2-3; the D gene is possibly TRBD1 (6 bases). From germline, CDR1 is SGDLS and CDR2 YYNGEE. V was shortened by 3 bases and J by 8 bases, with 16 bases between the two germline ends. The CDR3 runs 14 residues. The CDR3 spells CASSGQTGYGTQYF. The DNA for the CDR3 is TGTGCCAGCAGCGGACAAACAGGGTATGGTACGCAGTATTTT.

The CDR3 reads CASSLTAGNQPQHF. The DNA for the CDR3 is TGTGCCAGCAGCTTGACAGCAGGAAATCAGCCCCAGCATTTT. The chain has TRBV7-9 and TRBJ1-5; D may be TRBD1 (5 bases). The germline gives CDR1 SEHNR, CDR2 FQNEAQ (reference sequence). V lost 3 bases, J lost 4 bases, and 10 bases lay in between. The CDR3 contains 14 residues.

This clonotype has a handful of counts. This chain joins TRBV5-5 and TRBJ1-1; 7 bases agree with TRBD1. The trim removed 4 bases at V and 0 bases at J, leaving 3 bases unmatched. This CDR3 is 14 amino acids long. Germline CDR1 and CDR2: SGHKS and YYEKEE (reference sequence). CDR3 sequence (DNA): TGTGCCAGCAGCCAGGGGGGCCTGAACACTGAAGCTTTCTTT. It codes for CASSQGGLNTEAFF.

The chain combines TRBV7-6 with TRBJ1-5; D is unclear. The CDR3 sequence is 16 residues long. Germline lookup yields CDR1 SGHVS and CDR2 FNYEAQ. V was clipped by 5 bases and J by 0 bases, with 14 bases between them. The CDR3, as DNA: TGTGCCAGCAGCAAAAGATCGAGTCTTAGCAATCAGCCCCAGCATTTT. Amino acids: CASSKRSSLSNQPQHF. The complete variable domain, with remaining parts taken from reference TRBV7-6 and TRBJ1-5, reads GAGVSQSPRYKVTKRGQDVALRCDPISGHVSLYWYRQALGQGPEFLTYFNYEAQQDKSGLPNDRFSAERPEGSISTLTIQRTEQRDSAMYRCASSKRSSLSNQPQHFGDGTRLSIL.

This clonotype appeared a few times. This CDR3 is missing its conserved last phenylalanine or tryptophan, likely due to a read error. This chain joins TRBV20-1 and TRBJ2-7; perhaps TRBD1 as D (6 bases). The V gene's germline CDR1 is DFQATT and CDR2 SNEGSKA (reference sequence). The V end was cut by 3 bases, the J end by 7 bases, with 10 bases between. The CDR3 extends over 11 amino acids. CDR3 sequence reads: CSASQGREQYS. The CDR3 DNA is TGCAGTGCTAGCCAGGGGCGGGAGCAGTACTCC.